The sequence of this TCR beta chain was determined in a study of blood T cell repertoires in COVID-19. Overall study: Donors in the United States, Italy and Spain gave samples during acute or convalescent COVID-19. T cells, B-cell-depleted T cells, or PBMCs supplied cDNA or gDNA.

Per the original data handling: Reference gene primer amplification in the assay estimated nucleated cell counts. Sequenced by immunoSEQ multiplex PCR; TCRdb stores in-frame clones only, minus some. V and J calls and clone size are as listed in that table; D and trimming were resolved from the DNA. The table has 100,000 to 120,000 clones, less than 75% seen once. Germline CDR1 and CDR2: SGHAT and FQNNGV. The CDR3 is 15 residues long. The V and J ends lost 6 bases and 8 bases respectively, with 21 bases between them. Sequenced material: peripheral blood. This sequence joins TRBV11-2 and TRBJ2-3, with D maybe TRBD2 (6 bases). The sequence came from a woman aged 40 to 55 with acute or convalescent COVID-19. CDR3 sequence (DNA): TGTGCCAGCAGGACCACCGGGACGATGGGGGGTACGCAGTATTTT. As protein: CASRTTGTMGGTQYF. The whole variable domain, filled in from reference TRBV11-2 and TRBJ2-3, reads EAGVAQSPRYKIIEKRQSVAFWCNPISGHATLYWYQQILGQGPKLLIQFQNNGVVDDSQLPKDRFSAERLKGVDSTLKIQPAKLEDSAVYLCASRTTGTMGGTQYFGPGTRLTVL.